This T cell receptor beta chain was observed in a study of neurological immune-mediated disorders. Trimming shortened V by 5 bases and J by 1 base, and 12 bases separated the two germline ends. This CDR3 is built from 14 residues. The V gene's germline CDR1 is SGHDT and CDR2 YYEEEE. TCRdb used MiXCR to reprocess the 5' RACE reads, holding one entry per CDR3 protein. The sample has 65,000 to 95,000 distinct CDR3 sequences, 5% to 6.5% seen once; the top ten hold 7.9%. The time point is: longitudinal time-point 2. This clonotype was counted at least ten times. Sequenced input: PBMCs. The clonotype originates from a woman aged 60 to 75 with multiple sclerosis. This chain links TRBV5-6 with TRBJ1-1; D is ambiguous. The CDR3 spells CASRHPLGNTEAFF. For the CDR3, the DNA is TGTGCCAGCAGGCACCCCCTAGGGAACACTGAAGCTTTCTTT.